Following are 10 T cell receptor beta chains from one sample sequenced in a study of T cell repertoires in cytomegalovirus infection. TCRdb reanalysed the reads using MiXCR and keeps one entry per CDR3 protein. The table shows a few hundred thousand distinct CDR3 sequences, with around 25% occurring only once. These receptors' targets are unknown. Source: cultured PBMCs, taken from culture after CMV antigen stimulation. These receptors were taken from a human donor in good health (CMV status not recorded). Some clones in this sample may be carry-over from other donors' samples.

The chain joins TRBV6-1 to TRBJ2-7; 8 bases map to TRBD1. Unmatched junction bases numbered 11, after V lost 10 bases and J lost 3 bases. The CDR3 consists of 14 residues. Germline V CDR1 and CDR2: MNHNS, SASEGT. CDR3 nucleotide sequence: TGTGCCACCGGAGAGGACAGGGAGTTCTACGAGCAGTACGTC. Translating gives CATGEDREFYEQYV.

This rearrangement joins TRBV7-3 to TRBJ2-2; D not certain. The CDR3 has 12 residues. V was cut by 6 bases and J by 0 bases, with 2 bases left in between. Germline V gene data show CDR1 as SGHTA and CDR2 as FQGTGA. The CDR3, as DNA: TGTGCCAGCAGGACGAACACCGGGGAGCTGTTTTTT. Residues: CASRTNTGELFF.

The chain carries TRBV2 and TRBJ2-6, with 9 nucleotides matching TRBD1. The CDR3 covers 18 residues. J lost 1 base, V lost 7 bases, and 11 bases had no gene match. Per germline, CDR1 SNHLY and CDR2 FYNNEI. CDR3 sequence reads: CASTKRGTGLSGANVLTF. CDR3 bases: TGTGCCAGCACCAAAAGGGGGACAGGGTTATCTGGGGCCAACGTCCTGACTTTC. Combining the CDR3 with reference TRBV2 and TRBJ2-6 gives the whole variable domain EPEVTQTPSHQVTQMGQEVILRCVPISNHLYFYWYRQILGQKVEFLVSFYNNEISEKSEIFDDQFSVERPDGSNFTLKIRSTKLEDSAMYFCASTKRGTGLSGANVLTFGAGSRLTVL.

The chain links TRBV10-3 to TRBJ2-7; a weak D match, TRBD1 (6 bases). The ends were cut back, 2 bases at V and 3 bases at J, with 14 bases in the middle. Germline CDR1 is ENHRY and CDR2 is SYGVKD. The CDR3 spans 15 residues. Here the CDR3 DNA reads TGTGCCATCAGTGAGGGGGGCAGCCTGGTCTACGAGCAGTACTTC. Translation gives CAISEGGSLVYEQYF.

This clonotype was recorded only once. Written as DNA, the CDR3 is TGTGCTCAGCATAGCGGGAGGTTCCACAATGAGCAGTTCTTC. As protein: CAQHSGRFHNEQFF. J is TRBJ2-1 and V is TRBV28; 10 positions agree with TRBD2. The CDR3 is made up of 14 amino acids. Germline V gene lookup returns CDR1 MDHEN and CDR2 SYDVKM.

The CDR3 DNA is TGTGCCAGTAGTATAGATAGCAGCGGGCGTATTCAGTACTTC. Its translation: CASSIDSSGRIQYF. The gene calls are TRBV19 and TRBJ2-4; a weak D match, TRBD2 (6 bases). The length of the CDR3 is 14 residues. Germline V lookup: CDR1 LNHDA, CDR2 SQIVND (reference sequence). V lost 0 bases to trimming and J lost 10 bases, with 13 bases between them.

This chain joins TRBV6-1 and TRBJ2-1; the match to TRBD2 covers 11 bases. Per germline, CDR1 MNHNS and CDR2 SASEGT. The CDR3 runs to 17 residues. J was trimmed by 1 base and V by 5 bases; bases with no gene match: 7. CDR3 amino acids: CASSSLIAGGSYNEQFF. DNA for the CDR3: TGTGCCAGCAGTTCCCTGATAGCGGGAGGGTCCTACAATGAGCAGTTCTTC.

This clonotype was detected only a few times. The chain links TRBV27 to TRBJ2-3, with 15 bases identical to TRBD2. V dropped 5 bases and J dropped 5; count of bases not matched to a gene: 14. The CDR3 has 19 amino acids. The germline V gene encodes CDR1 MNHEY and CDR2 SMNVEV (reference sequence). In DNA, the CDR3 is TGTGCCAGCAGTACCGGACTAGCGGGAGGGCCGGCACAATTAGATACGCAGTATTTT. Protein product: CASSTGLAGGPAQLDTQYF.

Regarding this clonotype: This may arise from a read error, as a much more abundant clone is one base away. The J gene is TRBJ1-1, the V gene TRBV7-2; D uncertain. The CDR3 extends over 10 amino acids. Germline CDR1 SGHTA, CDR2 FQGNSA. The CDR3 nucleotides read TGTGCCTGCAGCGAAACCCGCCCCTTCTTT. Translated: CACSETRPFF.

In its sample, this clonotype was seen many times. J is TRBJ2-5 and V is TRBV20-1, with D hard to call. CDR1 is DFQATT, CDR2 SNEGSKA, per germline (reference sequence). There are 11 residues in the CDR3. V was pared by 4 bases and J by 4 bases, with 7 bases between. The DNA of the CDR3 is TGCAGTGCTAACCTCCGAGAGACCCAGTACTTC. Protein product: CSANLRETQYF.